This T cell receptor beta chain emerged from a study of T cells in Graves' hyperthyroidism and ophthalmopathy. Study results and caveats: Most thyroid-expanded clonotypes above 0.001 were also found in blood.

TCR beta CDR3 region amplification was performed from RNA transcripts. Primed by the HTBI set, a first-round RT-PCR was run on the TCR CDR3. TCRdb itself ran the multiplex PCR reads through MiXCR, one entry per CDR3 protein. This sample yields around 720,000 distinct CDR3 sequences, of which 35% are seen a single time; less than 35% belongs to the top ten. In this sample, this clonotype turned up many times. Its antigen is currently unknown. Trimming removed 1 base from V and 4 bases from J; junction bases left unmatched: 4. The CDR3 has 15 amino acids. From germline, CDR1 is DFQATT and CDR2 SNEGSKA (reference sequence).

Sequencing was carried out using blood. This clonotype was sampled from a woman aged 40 to 49 with Graves' hyperthyroidism. The chain combines TRBV20-1 with TRBJ1-6, with TRBD1 matching 7 bases. The CDR3 here is CSARARDSYNSPLHF. The CDR3 DNA reads as TGCAGTGCTAGAGCCCGGGACAGTTATAATTCACCCCTCCACTTT.